This T cell receptor (beta chain) originates from a study of cytomegalovirus exposure and HLA in healthy donors (dated by TCRdb to about 2017). About the investigation overall: An earlier analysis of some 500 of the donors reported 250 to 300 Gb of sequence data and more than 90 million unique TCR beta sequences from about 179 million T cells. A later genetic analysis took genome-wide SNP genotypes for about three fifths of the 666 donors and used that subset as a discovery cohort. Roughly 320 gigabases of sequencing data and around 90 million unique TCR sequences made up an early release that covered some 640 HLA-typed donors. HLA typing included class I and class II loci at four-digit resolution. The number of typed donors differed by locus: about 620-640 for A, B, C, DRB1 and DQB1; about 520 for DQA1; 606 for DPA1; and roughly 470 for DPB1. Alongside the repertoire data, information on donor age, sex, ethnicity and CMV serostatus was compiled. In the later analysis, no new phenotypic data were used to find candidate immune exposures; instead, reliance was placed on TCR beta sequences and their occurrence across donors. The study profiled the T cell repertoires of under 850 subjects by immunosequencing and related them to cytomegalovirus serostatus. All discovery cohort repertoires had been generated on a single sequencing platform. The genetic ancestry cluster associated with self-reported Caucasian donors included over 65% of the roughly 390 genotyped donors. To study patterns of TCR occurrence, a later analysis re-analyzed previously published TCR beta repertoires from 500 to 850 donors and added high-resolution HLA genotyping. Roughly 5 DR-DQ haplotypes were handled as single units for association and clustering, since linkage in the cohort was strong. On average, about 200,000 unique TCR beta nucleotide sequences were sequenced per donor among fewer than 500 genotyped donors of the cohort, with roughly a sixth of those sequences being non-productive. The study combined high-throughput TCR immunosequencing, statistical association of individual TCRs with disease status, and machine learning to predict cytomegalovirus infection status. The aim of the study was to test whether cataloging public T cell receptors could identify signatures of past pathogen exposure. An earlier analysis of several hundred of the donors applied high-throughput TCR beta sequencing to assess whether each TCR beta V gene segment acted as functional or pseudogenic. Besides the first cohort of 666 subjects, a separate validation cohort made up of 120 different subjects was used. Study-level results and caveats: Because counts were too low, around 17 rarely observed V segments, including chromosome 9 orphons, were left out of the earlier analysis of over 550 of the donors. Sequencing depth was assumed to be roughly uniform across donors in the presence/absence analyses, though that assumption may not hold. In vitro tests confirmed that a few of the cytomegalovirus-associated TCR beta chains recognize cytomegalovirus antigens. The only immune exposure information available for the cohort was CMV serostatus. In a later genetic analysis, a missense DCLRE1C variant was associated with V-gene and J-gene trimming of TCR beta chains, and the association was replicated in an independent cohort. A later analysis found that HLA-associated TCR beta chains were more clonally expanded and had lower generation probabilities than equally common non-associated chains. According to the authors, the approach could potentially be generalized to other disease states and immunological phenotypes. The classifier was reported to diagnose cytomegalovirus status with high specificity and sensitivity in both the original cohort and the validation cohort. Some IMGT-functional V segments, including TRBV6-2 and TRBV6-3, could not be told apart with the 87-base-pair reads, so those segments were excluded. According to a later analysis, parvovirus B19, influenza, CMV and Epstein-Barr virus appeared linked to several top co-occurrence clusters. When HLA alleles, especially DR and DQ, strongly co-occurred, TCR associations were difficult to assign to individual alleles. In a later analysis, most CMV-associated TCR beta chains were found to appear HLA-restricted, with HLA associations seemingly driven largely by CMV exposure. The study gave a list of 150 to 200 TCR beta chains associated with cytomegalovirus. A later analysis found that TCR association rates varied across HLA loci, with DRB1 alleles showing the most associated TCRs and HLA-C alleles the fewest. Compared with the approximately 670-donor mean, donors in an Asian-associated ancestry cluster had fewer N-insertions in productive TCRs, according to a later genetic analysis. In an earlier analysis of approximately 590 of the donors, most TCR beta V segments appeared in productive rearrangements about 90% or about 30% of the time, broadly matching IMGT annotations. A further reported finding was that TCR beta sequences accurately predicted the HLA-A and HLA-B alleles for most subjects in the first cohort. The sequencing pipeline was judged likely to have produced a cluster of highly shared sequence variants as a technical artifact. Only TCR beta chains were sequenced in this cohort, and the absence of alpha or paired-chain data limited detectable features. At a false discovery rate of 0.05, a later analysis linked 16,000 or so TCR beta sequences to specific HLA alleles. Because HLA typing was missing for some donors at each locus, association tests included only the typed subset. While some public TCRs were present in many individuals, most TCR sequences turned up only very rarely across donors. Correlated functional status among segregating V segments might reflect linkage disequilibrium, but an unknown experimental factor could not be ruled out.

The cohort was made up of roughly 670 healthy bone marrow donors. At the time of sampling, every cohort member was nominally healthy, though immune exposures that went unrecorded were likely present. The donor tested CMV seropositive, placing the donor among the 310 or so seropositive members of the cohort. A peripheral blood sample was collected from each donor, and TCR beta sequencing was performed on peripheral blood mononuclear cells. The Qiagen DNeasy Blood Extraction Kit was used to extract genomic DNA from the blood cell samples. Library prep was done by the immunoSEQ multiplex PCR assay. For the multiplex PCR, a mixture combining 60 forward primers for TCR Vbeta segments and 13 reverse primers for TCR Jbeta segments was used. The CDR3 region of rearranged TCR beta genes was amplified from genomic DNA by a multiplex PCR assay. The Illumina HiSeq System was used to sequence the amplified TCR beta libraries as 87-base-pair reads. On the authors' methods: Across the roughly 670 repertoires, a later analysis counted 60 million to 90 million unique TCR beta chains, 9.5 million to 12 million of which were shared by at least two donors. Raw reads were error-corrected and collapsed into unique sequences with a nearest-neighbor algorithm that merged closely related sequences to remove PCR and sequencing errors. CDR3 sequences were aligned to IMGT reference sequences to assign V, D and J gene segments. Each retained sequence needed at least a six-nucleotide match to both a V gene segment and a J gene segment. A rearrangement counted as productive if the CDR3 had no stop codons and remained in frame with V and J, and every other rearrangement counted as non-productive. CDR3 was defined according to IMGT convention as the region running from the second conserved V-encoded cysteine to the conserved J-encoded phenylalanine. Sequences without an unambiguous match to a single V gene segment were excluded from the earlier analysis of 587 of the donors. In an earlier analysis of some 590 of the donors, a V segment was called functional when productive rearrangements were above 56.7%, and segregating when the standard deviation between donors exceeded 5%. A statistical classification framework was developed to diagnose cytomegalovirus status using the catalog of TCR beta chain sequences. A later analysis assigned V and J genes by comparing TCR nucleotide sequences with IMGT/GENE-DB human TR gene sequences. A later analysis assigned CDR3 sequences and most-parsimonious VDJ recombination scenarios with the TCRdist pipeline. In a later analysis, every TCR beta chain was defined by the combination of its CDR3 amino acid sequence and its V-gene family, and reads without a unique V-gene family were dropped. In a later analysis, 550 to 650 highly shared, low-generation-probability nucleotide sequences were removed to address suspected cross-contamination and a sequencing artifact. A later analysis calculated a clonal expansion index for each public chain from normalized within-repertoire ranks of inferred template counts. In a later analysis, generation probabilities were computed using a VDJ recombination model fitted to out-of-frame rearrangements, and the results were checked against IGoR. Hypergeometric tests were used in a later analysis to score TCR-TCR, TCR-HLA and TCR-CMV co-occurrence, with a repertoire-size bias correction applied to the TCR pairs. To estimate false discovery rates, a later analysis permuted the HLA or CMV assignments 20 times. In a later analysis, co-occurring TCRs were grouped using DBSCAN, with TCRdist sequence similarity added in when clustering inside HLA-allele-positive subsets. Co-occurrence clustering excluded repertoires with fewer than 30,000 or more than 120,000 public chains, plus five with anomalous nucleotide sharing. This immuneACCESS table, as held by TCRdb, lists in-frame sequences with V and J called but not all clones. Of the missing ones, under half trace to an unresolved V gene in checked studies; the others have no known cause. That table gives V, J and clone size, and the DNA gave D and trimming. The sample profile shows 150,000 to 200,000 clones; 75% of them were found once. The ten biggest clones cover around 11% of the sample.

Relative to germline, V is missing 2 bases and J is missing 6 bases, with 13 bases of the junction outside any gene match. Counted from cysteine to phenylalanine, this CDR3 has 16 amino acids. The retained sequence is limited to the CDR3, 48 bases, with the frame set at the first base. In the germline V gene, CDR1 corresponds to KGHSH and CDR2 to LQKENI. Notes on this clone: Its specific antigen is unknown. Base qualities are missing; no much larger clone stands one base away.

The chain is encoded by TRBV18 joined to TRBJ2-7, and 7 bases in between align with TRBD2. Sequencing input: PBMCs. The TCR sequence derives from a young man in good health and CMV-seropositive. The CDR3 sequence is CASSPSLRREQGEQYF. The sequenced DNA is TGTGCCAGCTCACCAAGTTTACGGCGGGAGCAGGGCGAGCAGTACTTC.